This T cell receptor (beta chain) was identified during a study of blood T cells in healthy people across ages. Study results and limitations: Per million T cells, the diversity of TCR beta decreased roughly linearly as age advanced. Calculation of diversity from one million T cells yielded estimates considered to be underestimates.

Total RNA was isolated from each sample in quantities of at least 6 micrograms. This CDR3 has 13 residues. Combining a sample-barcoded 5' primer with a J-beta primer mix, a second PCR ran for roughly 7 to 12 cycles. MiXCR was run by TCRdb on the 5' RACE reads, yielding one entry per CDR3 protein. The sample records 1.2 million to 1.5 million distinct CDR3 sequences, around 39% being singletons. Comments on this clonotype: What it binds is not known.

The chain carries TRBV21-1 and TRBJ2-7; the D call in the table, TRBD1, was not verified against the DNA. TRBV21-1 is an annotated pseudogene. Sequenced: blood. This sequence was found in a young woman in good health. CDR3 amino acids: CASSKDKTGEQYF. In nucleotides, the CDR3 is TGTGCCAGCAGCAAGGACAAAACGGGCGAGCAGTACTTC.